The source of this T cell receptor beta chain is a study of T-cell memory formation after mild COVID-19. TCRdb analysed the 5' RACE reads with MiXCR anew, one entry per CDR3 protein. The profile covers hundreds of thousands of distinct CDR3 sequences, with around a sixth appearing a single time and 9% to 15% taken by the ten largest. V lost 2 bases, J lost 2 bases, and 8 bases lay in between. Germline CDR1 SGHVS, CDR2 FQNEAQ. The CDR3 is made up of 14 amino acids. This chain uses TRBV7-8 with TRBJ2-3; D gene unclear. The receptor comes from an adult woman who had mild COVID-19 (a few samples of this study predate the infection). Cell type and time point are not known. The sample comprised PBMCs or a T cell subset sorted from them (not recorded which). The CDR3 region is CASSLTQITDTQYF. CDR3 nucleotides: TGTGCCAGCAGCTTAACACAGATCACAGATACGCAGTATTTT.